Below, 9 T cell receptor beta chains from the same sample are listed, as sequenced in a study of T cells after yellow fever vaccination. MiXCR, run by TCRdb on the 5' RACE reads, gives a single entry per CDR3 protein. The sample shows fewer than 650,000 distinct CDR3 sequences, roughly a fifth of them seen only once. The source was PBMCs, collected 21 days after the first yellow fever vaccination. These receptors all stem from a man between 18 and 35 years old who received the YFV17D yellow fever vaccine.

This clonotype has more than one count but fewer than ten. V usage is TRBV7-2 and J usage is TRBJ2-3, with unresolved D. The CDR3 consists of 13 residues. V shed 6 bases and J shed 8 bases, with 15 bases lying between them. CDR1 is SGHTA and CDR2 is FQGNSA in the germline V gene. The CDR3 DNA sequence: TGTGCCAGCAGGTCAGAGCCCCGGAGTACGCAGTATTTT. Translation: CASRSEPRSTQYF.

This chain uses TRBV7-2 with TRBJ1-5, with D maybe TRBD1 (6 bases). CDR1 and CDR2 (germline): SGHTA, FQGNSA. CDR3 length: 15 amino acids. V was pared by 5 bases and J by 0 bases, with 11 bases between. The CDR3 DNA sequence: TGTGCCAGCAGCCCCGGGGGCTTTAGCAATCAGCCCCAGCATTTT. Residues: CASSPGGFSNQPQHF.

The V call is TRBV10-3, the J call TRBJ2-3, with 8 bases fitting TRBD1. V shed 0 bases and J 5 bases; nucleotides not matched to a gene: 10. This CDR3 region has 17 residues. Germline CDR1 reads ENHRY; CDR2 reads SYGVKD. Here the CDR3 DNA reads TGTGCCATCAGTGAGTCGGCCCTCAGGGGGCGTAAAGATACGCAGTATTTT. This codes for CAISESALRGRKDTQYF.

This clonotype has a handful of counts. The chain couples TRBV29-1 to TRBJ1-5; D unresolved. CDR1 and CDR2 (germline): SQVTM, ANQGSEA. CDR3 length: 12 residues. V was pared by 7 bases and J by 4 bases, with 11 bases between. The CDR3 DNA reads as TGCAGCGCGAGTTGGGGAAATCAGCCCCAGCATTTT. This sequence encodes CSASWGNQPQHF.

The chain links TRBV5-1 to TRBJ2-5; D not resolved. The ends were cut back, 0 bases at V and 2 bases at J, with 14 bases in the middle. CDR3 length equals 16 residues. Per the germline V gene, CDR1 is SGHRS and CDR2 is YFSETQ. The CDR3 region has the DNA TGCGCCAGCAGCTTGGCCCAACCTCCTGGGCAAGAGACCCAGTACTTC. Its translation is CASSLAQPPGQETQYF.

This clonotype appeared a few times. This chain uses TRBV7-3 with TRBJ2-5; a weak D match, TRBD2 (5 bases). The germline V gene encodes CDR1 SGHTA and CDR2 FQGTGA. The length of the CDR3 is 13 residues. V lost 5 bases to trimming and J lost 7 bases, with 14 bases between them. The chain's CDR3 is CASSAEGWGTQYF. The CDR3 nucleotides read TGTGCCAGCAGCGCAGAGGGCTGGGGGACCCAGTACTTC.

This clonotype was recorded a few times. This chain uses TRBV5-1 with TRBJ1-1; a possible D gene is TRBD1 (5 bases). The germline V gene has CDR1 SGHRS and CDR2 YFSETQ. This CDR3 has 14 amino acids. V lost 0 bases and J lost 5, with 11 bases in between. The CDR3 loop reads CASSLVGVQTEAFF. The CDR3 nucleotides are TGCGCCAGCAGCTTGGTGGGGGTTCAAACTGAAGCTTTCTTT.

This clonotype was counted a few times. The genes are TRBV18 and TRBJ1-1; 9 bases agree with TRBD1. The CDR3 runs to 14 residues. V gave up 6 bases and J gave up 4 bases; unmatched junction bases: 6. The germline V gene encodes CDR1 KGHSH and CDR2 LQKENI. The CDR3 DNA sequence: TGTGCCAGCTCCCGGACAGGGGATCTCACTGAAGCTTTCTTT. Its protein product is CASSRTGDLTEAFF.

The chain has TRBV27 and TRBJ2-5; TRBD1 is a possible D gene (6 bases). V dropped 6 bases and J dropped 1 base, with 21 bases sitting between them. The V gene's germline CDR1 is MNHEY and CDR2 SMNVEV (reference sequence). The CDR3 has 17 amino acids. The CDR3, as DNA: TGTGCCAGCAGCCGCCTCGGACAGAGCACTATCCAAGAGACCCAGTACTTC. It yields the protein CASSRLGQSTIQETQYF.